The 3 T cell receptor beta chains given below trace back to one sample, sequenced in a study of OX40 agonist ivuxolimab in advanced cancers. Library preparation used the immunoSEQ multiplex PCR assay. TCRdb carries this immuneACCESS record with in-frame sequences only. Its versions omit some clonotypes, under half of them owing to an unresolved V gene in the studies checked, with the rest unexplained. The sample yields 75,000 to 90,000 clones; more than 70% were counted once. The top ten clonotypes cover more than 2% of the sample. Sequencing used CD4+ or CD8+ T cells sorted from blood, obtained in a trial of the OX40 agonist ivuxolimab. All receptors derive from an adult with an advanced solid tumor such as melanoma, head and neck, liver or kidney cancer.

The chain carries TRBV5-1 and TRBJ1-4; 8 bases are shared with TRBD1. This CDR3 contains 16 residues. Losses at the gene ends were 0 bases for V and 5 bases for J; bases not matched to a gene: 6. Germline loops: CDR1 SGHRS, CDR2 YFSETQ. CDR3 sequence (DNA): TGCGCCAGCAGCTTGGGTTCGACAGGGGCAAATGAAAAACTGTTTTTT. This codes for CASSLGSTGANEKLFF. The complete variable domain, with remaining parts taken from reference TRBV5-1 and TRBJ1-4, reads KAGVTQTPRYLIKTRGQQVTLSCSPISGHRSVSWYQQTPGQGLQFLFEYFSETQRNKGNFPGRFSGRQFSNSRSEMNVSTLELGDSALYLCASSLGSTGANEKLFFGSGTQLSVL.

V is TRBV5-1 and J is TRBJ2-2; D is ambiguous. The CDR3 contains 18 residues. V was cut by 5 bases and J by 2 bases, with 22 bases left in between. Germline CDR1 and CDR2: SGHRS and YFSETQ. The CDR3: CASRVGEGIGLNTGELFF. The CDR3, as DNA: TGCGCCAGCAGGGTTGGAGAAGGGATCGGGCTCAACACCGGGGAGCTGTTTTTT.

This clone appeared a few times. The same CDR3 is also encoded by other DNA sequences in this sample. The rearrangement uses TRBV18 and TRBJ2-3; 10 bases line up with TRBD1. The germline V gene has CDR1 KGHSH and CDR2 LQKENI. The junction had 1 base not matched to a gene; V was cut back by 4 bases and J by 3 bases. CDR3 length: 14 amino acids. CDR3 residues: CASSRDRGTDTQYF. CDR3 DNA sequence: TGTGCCAGCTCACGGGACAGGGGAACAGATACGCAGTATTTT.